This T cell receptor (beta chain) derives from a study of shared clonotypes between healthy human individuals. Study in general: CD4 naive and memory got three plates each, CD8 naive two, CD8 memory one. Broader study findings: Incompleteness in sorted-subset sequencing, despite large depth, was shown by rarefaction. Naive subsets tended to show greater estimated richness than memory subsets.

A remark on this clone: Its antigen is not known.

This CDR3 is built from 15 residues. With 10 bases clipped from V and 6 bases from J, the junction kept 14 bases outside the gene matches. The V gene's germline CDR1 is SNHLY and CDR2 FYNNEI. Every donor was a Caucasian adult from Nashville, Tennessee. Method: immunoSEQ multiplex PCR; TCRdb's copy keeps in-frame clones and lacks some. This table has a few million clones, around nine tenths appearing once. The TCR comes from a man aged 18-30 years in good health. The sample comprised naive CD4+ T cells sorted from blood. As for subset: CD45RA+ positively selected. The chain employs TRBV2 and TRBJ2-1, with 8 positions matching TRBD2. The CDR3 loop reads CANQAGTSRLNEQFF. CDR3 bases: TGTGCCAACCAGGCCGGGACTAGTCGTCTCAATGAGCAGTTCTTC. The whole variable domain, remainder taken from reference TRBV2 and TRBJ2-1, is EPEVTQTPSHQVTQMGQEVILRCVPISNHLYFYWYRQILGQKVEFLVSFYNNEISEKSEIFDDQFSVERPDGSNFTLKIRSTKLEDSAMYFCANQAGTSRLNEQFFGPGTRLTVL.